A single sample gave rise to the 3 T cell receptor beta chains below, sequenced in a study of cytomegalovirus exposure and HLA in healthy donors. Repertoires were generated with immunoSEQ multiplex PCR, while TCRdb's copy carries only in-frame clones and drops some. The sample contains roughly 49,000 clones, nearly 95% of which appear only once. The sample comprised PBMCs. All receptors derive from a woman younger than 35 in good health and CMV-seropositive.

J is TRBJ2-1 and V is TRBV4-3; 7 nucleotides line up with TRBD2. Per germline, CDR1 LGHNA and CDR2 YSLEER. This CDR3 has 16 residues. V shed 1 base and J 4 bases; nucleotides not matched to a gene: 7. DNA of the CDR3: TGCGCCAGCAGCCAAGTTGGTAGCGGGCTATACAATGAGCAGTTCTTC. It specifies CASSQVGSGLYNEQFF.

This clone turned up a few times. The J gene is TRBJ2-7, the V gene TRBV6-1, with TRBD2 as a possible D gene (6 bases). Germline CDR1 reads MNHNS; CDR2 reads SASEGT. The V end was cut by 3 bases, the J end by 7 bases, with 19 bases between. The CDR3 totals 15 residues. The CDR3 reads CASSDEPGGAGEQYF. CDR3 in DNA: TGTGCCAGCAGTGACGAGCCAGGAGGGGCAGGGGAGCAGTACTTC.

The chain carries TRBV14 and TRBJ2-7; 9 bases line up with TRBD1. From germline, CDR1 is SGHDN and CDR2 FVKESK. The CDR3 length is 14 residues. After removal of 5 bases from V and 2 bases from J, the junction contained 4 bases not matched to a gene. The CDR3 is CASSEDRGPYEQYF. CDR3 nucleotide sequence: TGTGCCAGCAGCGAGGACAGGGGCCCCTACGAGCAGTACTTC.